The T cell receptor beta chain under discussion was sequenced for a study of STAT5B mutations in CD4+ large granular lymphocyte leukemia. Germline V CDR1 and CDR2: SQVTM, ANQGSEA. The V segment lost 6 bases and the J segment 6 bases; nucleotides outside the gene matches: 8. The CDR3 is 12 amino acids. TCRdb's table, derived via immunoSEQ multiplex PCR, lists solely in-frame clones and lacks some. Among under 50,000 clones listed, more than 65% were seen once. The source material was CD4+ T cells from blood buffy coats. The TCR was taken from a human donor in good health. The chain recombines TRBV29-1 with TRBJ2-7, with 7 bases aligning to TRBD1. The CDR3 reads CSVVTGLSEQYF. In nucleotides, the CDR3 is TGCAGCGTGGTGACAGGGTTGTCCGAGCAGTACTTC.